Listed below are T cell receptor beta chains from one sample, sequenced in a study of blood T cell repertoires in COVID-19. Sequencing used immunoSEQ multiplex PCR; TCRdb keeps in-frame clones, though not all of them. The sample includes under 250,000 clones, about 86% of them seen just once. The source material was PBMCs or T cells enriched from blood (not recorded which). The origin of the receptors is a woman aged 45-65 years with acute COVID-19. Each CDR3 is given with its conserved first and last residue. D genes are given only for firm matches. Clone size is shown for a subset of rows, as once, few, many or a class of expanded clone.

D gene | J gene | clone size | V gene | CDR3 DNA | CDR3 protein
TRBD2 | TRBJ2-5 | - | TRBV5-1 | TGCGCCAGCAGCTTAAGGCCTAGCGGGTCCCAAGAGACCCAGTACTTC | CASSLRPSGSQETQYF
TRBD2 | TRBJ2-1 | - | TRBV9 | TGTGCCAGCAGCGTAGTCGGCTTAGCGGGAGCTCTCAATGAGCAGTTCTTC | CASSVVGLAGALNEQFF
- | TRBJ2-1 | - | TRBV18 | TGTGCCAGCTCACCACCTACAGCCTCCTACAATGAGCAGTTCTTC | CASSPPTASYNEQFF
TRBD1 | TRBJ1-3 | - | TRBV19 | TGTGCCAGTAGTAGAGGGACAGGGGGCGCCTCTGGAAACACCATATATTTT | CASSRGTGGASGNTIYF
TRBD2 | TRBJ2-5 | - | TRBV11-3 | TGTGCCAGCAGCTTACATGGGCTAGCGGGGCGAGAGACCCAGTACTTC | CASSLHGLAGRETQYF
- | TRBJ2-3 | few | TRBV19 | TGTGCCAGTAAGGGTGGGAGAGCAGGGGAAACAGATACGCAGTATTTT | CASKGGRAGETDTQYF
TRBD1 | TRBJ1-2 | - | TRBV7-9 | TGTGCCAGCAGCCTTGACAGGGTTGTATATGGCTACACCTTC | CASSLDRVVYGYTF
TRBD1 | TRBJ2-5 | - | TRBV10-3 | TGTGCCATCAGCCCCGGGACAGGGGACGAGACCCAGTACTTC | CAISPGTGDETQYF
- | TRBJ2-7 | - | TRBV27 | TGTGCCAGCAGTTCCACAATCCTCTACGAGCAGTACTTC | CASSSTILYEQYF
- | TRBJ1-5 | - | TRBV19 | TGTCCACCACATGGGGGCTTACCCTGGACAGTAAATCAGCCCCAGCATTTT | CPPHGGLPWTVNQPQHF
- | TRBJ1-6 | - | TRBV6-5 | TGTGCCAGCAGCGCCCAGGATAATTCACCCCTCCACTTT | CASSAQDNSPLHF
- | TRBJ2-7 | - | TRBV18 | TGTGCCAGCTCACTTGGGAGCCTAACCTACGAGCAGTACTTC | CASSLGSLTYEQYF
TRBD1 | TRBJ1-1 | - | TRBV7-2 | TGTGCCAGCAGCTCCCTTTGGGGACAGGGAGTTGAAGCTTTCTTT | CASSSLWGQGVEAFF
TRBD1 | TRBJ2-5 | - | TRBV6-5 | TGTGCCAGCAGATTTGACAGGGCTGAGACCCAGTACTTC | CASRFDRAETQYF